The source of this T cell receptor beta chain is a study of T cell changes during pregnancy in multiple sclerosis. Repertoires were generated with immunoSEQ multiplex PCR, while TCRdb's copy carries only in-frame clones and drops some. The sample lists tens of thousands of clones, 90% to 95% seen once, with approximately 1.1% in the top ten. The sample consisted of peripheral blood, taken in the third trimester of pregnancy. The receptor's source is a female donor with multiple sclerosis, enrolled in a pregnancy study.

This CDR3 reads CASSLLGEGTDTQYF. DNA of the CDR3: TGTGCCAGCAGCCTGCTCGGAGAGGGTACAGATACGCAGTATTTT. The gene calls are TRBV7-9 and TRBJ2-3, with D tentatively TRBD2 (5 bases). The germline V gene encodes CDR1 SEHNR and CDR2 FQNEAQ (reference sequence). The CDR3 is 15 residues long. Trimming shortened V by 5 bases and J by 3 bases, and 15 bases separated the two germline ends. Looking up the rest from reference TRBV7-9 and TRBJ2-3 gives the full variable domain: DTGVSQNPRHKITKRGQNVTFRCDPISEHNRLYWYRQTLGQGPEFLTYFQNEAQLEKSRLLSDRFSAERPKGSFSTLEIQRTEQGDSAMYLCASSLLGEGTDTQYFGPGTRLTVL.